The present entry profiles one T cell receptor beta chain with its context. Its antigen is still unknown. These data are taken from a study of OX40 agonist ivuxolimab in advanced cancers. Across the study: Administration of intravenous ivuxolimab to patients occurred every 2 weeks at 0.01 to 10 mg/kg. Hepatocellular carcinoma, melanoma, renal cell or head and neck cancer occurred in dose-escalation patients. The study's findings and limits: Expanded peripheral T cell antigen specificity was not determined. On average, CD8+ T cells had more expanded clones than CD4+.

The germline V gene encodes CDR1 SGDLS and CDR2 YYNGEE. CDR3 size: 15 residues. V gave up 0 bases and J gave up 4 bases, with 11 bases separating them. Libraries were prepared by immunoSEQ multiplex PCR; TCRdb keeps only in-frame clonotypes and omits some of them. The sample shows around 48,000 clones, less than 85% of them seen only once. The source is an adult with an advanced solid tumor such as melanoma, head and neck, liver or kidney cancer. This sample comprised CD4+ or CD8+ T cells sorted from blood, obtained in a trial of the OX40 agonist ivuxolimab. The rearrangement uses TRBV9 and TRBJ2-1; D remains unclear. The CDR3 loop reads CASSVASQKYNEQFF. For the CDR3, the DNA is TGTGCCAGCAGCGTAGCTAGTCAGAAATACAATGAGCAGTTCTTC.